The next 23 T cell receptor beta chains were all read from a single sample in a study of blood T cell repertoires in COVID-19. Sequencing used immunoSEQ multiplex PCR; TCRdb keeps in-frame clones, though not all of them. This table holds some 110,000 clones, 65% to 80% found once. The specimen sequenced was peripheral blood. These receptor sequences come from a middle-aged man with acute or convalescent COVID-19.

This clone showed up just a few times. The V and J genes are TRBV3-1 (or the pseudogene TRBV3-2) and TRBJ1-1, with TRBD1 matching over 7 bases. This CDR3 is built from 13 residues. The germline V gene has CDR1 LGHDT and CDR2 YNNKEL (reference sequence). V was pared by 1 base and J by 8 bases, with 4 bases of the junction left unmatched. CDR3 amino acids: CASSQGEGGEAFF. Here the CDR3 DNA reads TGTGCCAGCAGCCAAGGGGAAGGGGGCGAAGCTTTCTTT.

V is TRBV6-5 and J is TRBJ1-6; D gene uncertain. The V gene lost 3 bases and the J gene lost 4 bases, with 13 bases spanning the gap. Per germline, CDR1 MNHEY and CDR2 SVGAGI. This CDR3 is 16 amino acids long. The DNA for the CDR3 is TGTGCCAGCAGTTATGAAGCCCGAGGATATAATTCACCCCTCCACTTT. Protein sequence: CASSYEARGYNSPLHF.

This CDR3 is CASRETGGNTEAFF. CDR3 nucleotides: TGTGCCAGTAGGGAGACGGGGGGGAACACTGAAGCTTTCTTT. The rearrangement uses TRBV19 and TRBJ1-1; tentatively, D is TRBD1 (5 bases). Germline V gene lookup returns CDR1 LNHDA and CDR2 SQIVND (reference sequence). With 6 bases removed from V and 1 base from J, the gap between germline ends came to 12 bases. The CDR3 totals 14 residues.

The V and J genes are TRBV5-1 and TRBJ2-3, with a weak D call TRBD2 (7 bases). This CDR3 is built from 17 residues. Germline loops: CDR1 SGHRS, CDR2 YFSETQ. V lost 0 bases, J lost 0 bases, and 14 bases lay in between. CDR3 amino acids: CASSLVLTGGSTDTQYF. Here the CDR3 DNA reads TGCGCCAGCAGCTTGGTTTTAACGGGGGGCAGCACAGATACGCAGTATTTT.

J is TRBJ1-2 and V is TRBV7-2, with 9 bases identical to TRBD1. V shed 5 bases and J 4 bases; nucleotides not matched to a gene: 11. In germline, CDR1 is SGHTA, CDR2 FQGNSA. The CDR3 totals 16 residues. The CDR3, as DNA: TGTGCCAGCAGCCCCCAGGACAGGGGAAGGGGCTATGGCTACACCTTC. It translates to CASSPQDRGRGYGYTF. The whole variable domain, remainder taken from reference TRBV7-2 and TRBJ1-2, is GAGVSQSPSNKVTEKGKDVELRCDPISGHTALYWYRQSLGQGLEFLIYFQGNSAPDKSGLPSDRFSAERTGGSVSTLTIQRTQQEDSAVYLCASSPQDRGRGYGYTFGSGTRLTVV.

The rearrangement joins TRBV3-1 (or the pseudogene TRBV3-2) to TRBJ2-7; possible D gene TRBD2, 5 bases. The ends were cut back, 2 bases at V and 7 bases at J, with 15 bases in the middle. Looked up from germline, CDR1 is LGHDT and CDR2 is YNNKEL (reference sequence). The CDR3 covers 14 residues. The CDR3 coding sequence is TGTGCCAGCAGCCAAACAACCCACCAGCGGGAGCAGTACTTC. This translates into CASSQTTHQREQYF.

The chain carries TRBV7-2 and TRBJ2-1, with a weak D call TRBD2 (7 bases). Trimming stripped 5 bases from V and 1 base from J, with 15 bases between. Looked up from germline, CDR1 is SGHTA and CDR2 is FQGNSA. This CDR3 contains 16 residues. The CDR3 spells CASSPVGGLSYNEQFF. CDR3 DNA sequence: TGTGCCAGCAGCCCAGTGGGGGGGCTTTCCTACAATGAGCAGTTCTTC.

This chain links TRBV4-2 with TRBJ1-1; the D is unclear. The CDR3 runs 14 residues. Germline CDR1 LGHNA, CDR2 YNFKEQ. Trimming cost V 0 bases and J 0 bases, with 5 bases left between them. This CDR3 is CASSQETLNTEAFF. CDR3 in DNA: TGTGCCAGCAGCCAAGAAACACTGAACACTGAAGCTTTCTTT.

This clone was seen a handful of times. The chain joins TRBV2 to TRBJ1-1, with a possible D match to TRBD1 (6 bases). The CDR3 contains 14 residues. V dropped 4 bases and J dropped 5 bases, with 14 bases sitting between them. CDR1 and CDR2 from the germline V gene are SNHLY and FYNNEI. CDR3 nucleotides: TGTGCCAGCAGTGCTTTGGGGGCCGGGACTGAAGCTTTCTTT. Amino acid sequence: CASSALGAGTEAFF.

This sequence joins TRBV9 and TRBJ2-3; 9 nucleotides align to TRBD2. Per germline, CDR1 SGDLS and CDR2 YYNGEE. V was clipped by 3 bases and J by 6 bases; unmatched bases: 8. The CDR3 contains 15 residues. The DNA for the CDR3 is TGTGCCAGCAGCGCCAGTAGCGGGGGAGGGGATACGCAGTATTTT. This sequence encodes CASSASSGGGDTQYF.

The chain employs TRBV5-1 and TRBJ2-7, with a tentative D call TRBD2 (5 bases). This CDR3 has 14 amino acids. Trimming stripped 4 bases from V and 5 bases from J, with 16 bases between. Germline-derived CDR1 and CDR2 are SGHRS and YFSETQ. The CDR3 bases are TGCGCCAGCAGCATCGGTTTAGCGAGCGACGAGCAGTACTTC. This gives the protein CASSIGLASDEQYF.

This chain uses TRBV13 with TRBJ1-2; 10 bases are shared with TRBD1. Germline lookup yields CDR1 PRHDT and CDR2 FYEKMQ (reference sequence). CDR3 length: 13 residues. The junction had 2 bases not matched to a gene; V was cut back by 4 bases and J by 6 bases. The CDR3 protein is CASSSGTGDGYTF. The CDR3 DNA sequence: TGTGCCAGCAGCTCAGGGACAGGGGATGGCTACACCTTC.

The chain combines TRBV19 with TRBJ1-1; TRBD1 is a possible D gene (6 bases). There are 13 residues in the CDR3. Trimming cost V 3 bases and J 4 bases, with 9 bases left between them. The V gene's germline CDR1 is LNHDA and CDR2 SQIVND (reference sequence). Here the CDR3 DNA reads TGTGCCAGTAGTATTGGGGGGGCCACTGAAGCTTTCTTT. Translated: CASSIGGATEAFF.

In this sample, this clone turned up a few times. CDR3: CASSPQRDWSSRANVLTF. Written as DNA, the CDR3 is TGTGCCAGCAGTCCACAACGGGACTGGTCTTCAAGGGCCAACGTCCTGACTTTC. The rearrangement links TRBV27 to TRBJ2-6; possibly TRBD2 for D (6 bases). The CDR3 totals 18 residues. The V end lost 5 bases, the J end lost 5 bases, and 22 bases lay between the germline ends. Germline loops: CDR1 MNHEY, CDR2 SMNVEV (reference sequence).

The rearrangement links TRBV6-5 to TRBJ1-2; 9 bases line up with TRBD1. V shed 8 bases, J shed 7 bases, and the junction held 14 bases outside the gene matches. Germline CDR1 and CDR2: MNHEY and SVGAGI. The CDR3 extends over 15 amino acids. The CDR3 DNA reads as TGTGCCAGCGGGCGAAGCCCTGGGACAGGGAGTGGCTACACCTTC. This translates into CASGRSPGTGSGYTF.

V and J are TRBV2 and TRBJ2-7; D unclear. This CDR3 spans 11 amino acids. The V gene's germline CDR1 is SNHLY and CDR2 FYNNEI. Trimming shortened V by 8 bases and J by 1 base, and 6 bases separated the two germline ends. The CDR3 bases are TGTGCCAGCCACGGGTCCTACGAGCAGTACTTC. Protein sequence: CASHGSYEQYF.

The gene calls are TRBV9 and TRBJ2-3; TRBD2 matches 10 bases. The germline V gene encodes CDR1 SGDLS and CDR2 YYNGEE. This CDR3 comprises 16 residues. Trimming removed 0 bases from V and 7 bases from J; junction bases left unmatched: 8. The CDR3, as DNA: TGTGCCAGCAGCGTAGTCCTAGCGGGAGATCGGAATACGCAGTATTTT. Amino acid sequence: CASSVVLAGDRNTQYF. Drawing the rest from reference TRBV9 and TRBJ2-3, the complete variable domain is DSGVTQTPKHLITATGQRVTLRCSPRSGDLSVYWYQQSLDQGLQFLIQYYNGEERAKGNILERFSAQQFPDLHSELNLSSLELGDSALYFCASSVVLAGDRNTQYFGPGTRLTVL.

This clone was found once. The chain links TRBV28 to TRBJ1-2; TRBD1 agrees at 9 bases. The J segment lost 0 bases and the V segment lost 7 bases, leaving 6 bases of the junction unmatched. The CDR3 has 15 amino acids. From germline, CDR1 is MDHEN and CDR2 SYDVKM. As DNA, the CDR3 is TGTGCCAGCACCCCCGGACAGGGGACTAACTATGGCTACACCTTC. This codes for CASTPGQGTNYGYTF.

The CDR3 sequence: CAMGTGGEQYF. DNA of the CDR3: TGTGCCATGGGGACAGGGGGCGAGCAGTACTTC. The rearrangement joins TRBV10-3 to TRBJ2-7, with TRBD1 identical over 11 bases. V dropped 9 bases and J dropped 6; count of bases not matched to a gene: 1. Germline V CDR1 and CDR2: ENHRY, SYGVKD. The CDR3 is 11 amino acids.

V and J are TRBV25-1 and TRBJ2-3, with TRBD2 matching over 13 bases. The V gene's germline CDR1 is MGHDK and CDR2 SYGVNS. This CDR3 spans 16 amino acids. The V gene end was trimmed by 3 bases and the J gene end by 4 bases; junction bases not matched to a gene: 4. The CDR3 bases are TGTGCCAGCAGTGACACTAGCGGGAGGGCGTCAGATACGCAGTATTTT. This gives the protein CASSDTSGRASDTQYF.

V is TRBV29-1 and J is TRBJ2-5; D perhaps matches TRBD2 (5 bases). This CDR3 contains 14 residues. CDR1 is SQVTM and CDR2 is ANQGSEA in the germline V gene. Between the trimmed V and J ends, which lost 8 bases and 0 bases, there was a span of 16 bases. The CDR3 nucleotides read TGCAGCTTCCGAGGGTCTGGGAACCAAGAGACCCAGTACTTC. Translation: CSFRGSGNQETQYF.

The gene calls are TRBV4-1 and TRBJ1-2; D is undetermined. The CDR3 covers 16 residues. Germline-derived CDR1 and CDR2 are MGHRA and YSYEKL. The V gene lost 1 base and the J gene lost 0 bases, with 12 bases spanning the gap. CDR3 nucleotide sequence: TGCGCCAGCAGCCAAGTCCCGGAGCCAGCTAACTATGGCTACACCTTC. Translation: CASSQVPEPANYGYTF.

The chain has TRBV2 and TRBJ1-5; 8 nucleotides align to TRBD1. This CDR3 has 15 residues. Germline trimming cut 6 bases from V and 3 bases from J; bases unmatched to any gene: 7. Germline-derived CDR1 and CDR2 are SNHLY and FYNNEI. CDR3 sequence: CASRPRGHDNQPQHF. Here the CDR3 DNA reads TGTGCCAGCAGGCCCAGGGGGCATGACAATCAGCCCCAGCATTTT.